This T cell receptor beta chain was sequenced for a study of shared clonotypes between healthy human individuals. With regard to this clone: Its target is unknown.

Genomic DNA of each subset was evenly split across several immunoSEQ plates. Methods used by the authors: ImmunoSEQ yielded junction-only sequences lacking quality scores, so filtering differed. This table comes from immunoSEQ multiplex PCR, and its TCRdb copy is limited to in-frame clones, with some not included. V and J calls plus clone size are reproduced from that table; the DNA served to infer D and trimming. The repertoire consists of about 2.3 million clones, with approximately 93% occurring once and the leading ten covering 0.39%. The study, taken as a whole, reports: Unshared clonotypes carried lower generation probabilities than those common to all four donors.

Trimming pared 6 bases from V and 7 bases from J, leaving 22 bases between. The V gene's germline CDR1 is ENHRY and CDR2 SYGVKD. The CDR3 loop spans 15 amino acids. This chain links TRBV10-3 with TRBJ2-7; D may match TRBD1 or TRBD2 (5 bases each). Specimen: naive CD4+ T cells from PBMCs. Subset reported: CD45RA+ positively selected. This receptor was taken from a young man in good health. Some clones in this sample may be carry-over from other donors' samples. As DNA, the CDR3 is TGTGCCATCAGAGGAACCGGGGCCCCCGGCGAAGAGCAGTACTTC. Translation gives CAIRGTGAPGEEQYF.